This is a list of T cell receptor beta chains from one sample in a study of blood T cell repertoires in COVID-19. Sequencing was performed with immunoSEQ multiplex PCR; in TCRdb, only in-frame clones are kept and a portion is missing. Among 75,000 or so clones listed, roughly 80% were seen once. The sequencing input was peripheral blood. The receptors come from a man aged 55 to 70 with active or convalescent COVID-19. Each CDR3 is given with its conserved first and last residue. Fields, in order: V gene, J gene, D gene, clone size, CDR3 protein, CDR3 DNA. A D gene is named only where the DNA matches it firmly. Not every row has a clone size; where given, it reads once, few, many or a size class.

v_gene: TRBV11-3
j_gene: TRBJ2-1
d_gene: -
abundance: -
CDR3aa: CASSLEGGVGYNEQFF
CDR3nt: TGTGCCAGCAGCTTAGAAGGCGGGGTCGGTTACAATGAGCAGTTCTTC

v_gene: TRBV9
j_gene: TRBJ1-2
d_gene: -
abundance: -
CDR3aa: CASSVGWSDYNYGYTF
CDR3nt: TGTGCCAGCAGCGTAGGGTGGTCAGACTATAACTATGGCTACACCTTC

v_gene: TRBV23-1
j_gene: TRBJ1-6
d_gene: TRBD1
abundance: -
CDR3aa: CASSQKSGGDRDLNSPLHF
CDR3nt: TGCGCCAGCAGTCAGAAATCGGGAGGGGACAGGGACCTTAATTCACCCCTCCACTTT

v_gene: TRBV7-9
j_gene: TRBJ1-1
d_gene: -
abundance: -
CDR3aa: CASSPFRDMGNTEAFF
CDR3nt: TGTGCCAGCAGCCCTTTCCGGGACATGGGGAACACTGAAGCTTTCTTT

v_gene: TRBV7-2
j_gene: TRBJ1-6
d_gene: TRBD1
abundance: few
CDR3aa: CASSYSGTGNSPLHF
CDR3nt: TGTGCCAGCAGCTATTCCGGGACAGGGAACTCACCCCTCCACTTT

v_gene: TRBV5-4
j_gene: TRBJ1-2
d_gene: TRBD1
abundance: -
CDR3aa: CASLYRDRGYGYTF
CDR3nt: TGTGCCAGCCTATATCGGGACAGGGGGTATGGCTACACCTTC

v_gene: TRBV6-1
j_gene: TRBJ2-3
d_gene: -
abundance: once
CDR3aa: CASSELLPRDDTQYF
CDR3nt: TGTGCCAGCAGTGAGCTTCTGCCTAGAGATGATACGCAGTATTTT

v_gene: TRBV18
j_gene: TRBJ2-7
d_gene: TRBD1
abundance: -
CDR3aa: CASSPPQGTAEQYF
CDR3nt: TGTGCCAGCTCACCACCACAGGGGACCGCCGAGCAGTACTTC

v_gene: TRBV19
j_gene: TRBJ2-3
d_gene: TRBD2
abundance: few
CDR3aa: CASSIGAGVTDTQYF
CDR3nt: TGTGCCAGTAGTATTGGAGCGGGGGTTACAGATACGCAGTATTTT

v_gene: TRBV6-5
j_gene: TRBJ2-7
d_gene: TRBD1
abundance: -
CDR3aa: CASSEGARVELLYF
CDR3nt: TGTGCCAGCAGCGAGGGGGCCAGGGTCGAATTATTGTACTTC

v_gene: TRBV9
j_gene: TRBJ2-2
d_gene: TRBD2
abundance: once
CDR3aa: CASSVVSGGGGELFF
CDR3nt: TGTGCCAGCAGCGTAGTGAGCGGGGGCGGCGGGGAGCTGTTTTTT

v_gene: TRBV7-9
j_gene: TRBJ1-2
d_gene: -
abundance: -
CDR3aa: CASSLPSNYGYTF
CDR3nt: TGTGCCAGCAGCTTACCCAGTAACTATGGCTACACCTTC

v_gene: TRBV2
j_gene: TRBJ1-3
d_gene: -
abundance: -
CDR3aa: CASSEARVTAGNTIYF
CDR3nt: TGTGCCAGCAGTGAAGCCCGGGTGACTGCTGGAAACACCATATATTTT

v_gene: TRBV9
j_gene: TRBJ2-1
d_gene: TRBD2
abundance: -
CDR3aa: CASSPSPLAGVSYNEQFF
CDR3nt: TGTGCCAGCAGCCCCTCTCCCCTAGCGGGGGTCTCCTACAATGAGCAGTTCTTC

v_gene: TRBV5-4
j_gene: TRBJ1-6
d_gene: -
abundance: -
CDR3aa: CASRLQGSPLHF
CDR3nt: TGTGCCAGCAGGTTGCAGGGTTCACCCCTCCACTTT

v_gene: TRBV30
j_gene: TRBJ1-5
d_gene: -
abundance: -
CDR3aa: CAWSSQGPQHF
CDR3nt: TGTGCCTGGAGCTCCCAGGGGCCCCAGCATTTT

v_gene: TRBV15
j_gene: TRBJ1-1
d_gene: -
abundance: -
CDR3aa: CATSRDKTRTEAFF
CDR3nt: TGTGCCACCAGCAGAGATAAAACCAGAACTGAAGCTTTCTTT

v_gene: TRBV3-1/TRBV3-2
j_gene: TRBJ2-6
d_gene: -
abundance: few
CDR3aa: CASSPVIAGANVLTF
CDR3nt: TGTGCCAGCAGCCCGGTCATCGCTGGGGCCAACGTCCTGACTTTC

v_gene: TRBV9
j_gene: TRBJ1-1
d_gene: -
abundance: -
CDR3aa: CASSPWDLGTEAFF
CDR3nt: TGTGCCAGCAGCCCTTGGGACTTGGGCACTGAAGCTTTCTTT

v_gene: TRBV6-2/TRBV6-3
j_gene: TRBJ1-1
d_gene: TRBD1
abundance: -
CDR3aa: CASSPTGGFAEAFF
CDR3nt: TGTGCCAGCAGTCCAACAGGGGGTTTCGCTGAAGCTTTCTTT

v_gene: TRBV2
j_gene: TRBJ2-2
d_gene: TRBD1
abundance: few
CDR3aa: CASRGQATNTGELFF
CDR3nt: TGTGCCAGCAGGGGACAGGCGACGAACACCGGGGAGCTGTTTTTT

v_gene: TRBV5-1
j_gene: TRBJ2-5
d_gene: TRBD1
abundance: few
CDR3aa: CASSGGQLQETQYF
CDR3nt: TGCGCCAGCAGCGGGGGACAGCTTCAAGAGACCCAGTACTTC

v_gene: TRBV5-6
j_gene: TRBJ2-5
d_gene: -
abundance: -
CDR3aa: CASSSRLVQETQYF
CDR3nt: TGTGCCAGCAGCTCCAGACTGGTACAAGAGACCCAGTACTTC

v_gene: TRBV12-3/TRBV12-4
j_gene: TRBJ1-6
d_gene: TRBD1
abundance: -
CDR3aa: CASRGTDRRPLHF
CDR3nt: TGTGCCAGCAGGGGGACAGACCGAAGGCCCCTCCACTTT

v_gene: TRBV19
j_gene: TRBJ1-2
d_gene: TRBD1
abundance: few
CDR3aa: CATRDRGYGYTF
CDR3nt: TGTGCCACCCGAGACAGGGGCTATGGCTACACCTTC

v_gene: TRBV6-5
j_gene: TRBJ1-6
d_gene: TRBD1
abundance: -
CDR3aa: CASHSDRAWNSPLHF
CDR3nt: TGTGCCAGTCATTCTGACAGGGCCTGGAATTCACCCCTCCACTTT

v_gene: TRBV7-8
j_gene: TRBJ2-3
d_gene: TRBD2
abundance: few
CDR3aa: CASSFELAGAATSTDTQYF
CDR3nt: TGTGCCAGCAGCTTTGAACTAGCGGGGGCCGCGACTAGCACAGATACGCAGTATTTT

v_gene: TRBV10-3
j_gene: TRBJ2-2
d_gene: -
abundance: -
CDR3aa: CAISEAGSGELFF
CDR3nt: TGTGCCATCAGTGAGGCGGGCTCCGGAGAGCTGTTTTTT

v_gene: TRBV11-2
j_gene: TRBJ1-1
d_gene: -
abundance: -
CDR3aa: CASSLGGGGTEAFF
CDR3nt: TGTGCCAGCAGCTTAGGCGGGGGGGGCACTGAAGCTTTCTTT

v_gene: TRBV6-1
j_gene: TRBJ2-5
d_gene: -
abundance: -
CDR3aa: CASSVRPDRPQETQYF
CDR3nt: TGTGCCAGCAGTGTTCGTCCGGACAGACCGCAAGAGACCCAGTACTTC

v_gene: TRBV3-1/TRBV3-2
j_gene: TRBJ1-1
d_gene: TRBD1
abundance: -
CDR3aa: CASSHQGVNTEAFF
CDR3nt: TGTGCCAGCAGCCATCAGGGGGTGAACACTGAAGCTTTCTTT

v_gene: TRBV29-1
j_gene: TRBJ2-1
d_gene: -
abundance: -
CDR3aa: CSVVPGFSYNEQFF
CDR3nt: TGCAGCGTTGTCCCAGGATTCAGCTACAATGAGCAGTTCTTC

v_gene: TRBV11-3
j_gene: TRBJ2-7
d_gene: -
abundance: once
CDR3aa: CASSPPQAGRNEQYF
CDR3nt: TGTGCCAGCAGCCCCCCCCAGGCGGGCCGTAACGAGCAGTACTTC

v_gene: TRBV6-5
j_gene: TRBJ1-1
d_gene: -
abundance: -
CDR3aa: CASSPPNRAKAFF
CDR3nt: TGTGCCAGCAGCCCCCCGAACAGGGCCAAAGCTTTCTTT

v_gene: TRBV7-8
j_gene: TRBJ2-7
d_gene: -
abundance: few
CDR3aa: CASSLGHQQRYEQYF
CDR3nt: TGTGCCAGCAGCTTAGGCCACCAGCAGAGGTACGAGCAGTACTTC

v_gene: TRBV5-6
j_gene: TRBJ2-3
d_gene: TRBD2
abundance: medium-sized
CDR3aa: CASSLAPSGGGTQYF
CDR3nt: TGTGCCAGCAGCTTGGCCCCTAGCGGGGGGGGTACGCAGTATTTT

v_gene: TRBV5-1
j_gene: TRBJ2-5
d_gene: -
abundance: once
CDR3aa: CASSQDSLQETQYF
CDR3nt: TGCGCCAGCAGTCAGGACAGCCTCCAAGAGACCCAGTACTTC

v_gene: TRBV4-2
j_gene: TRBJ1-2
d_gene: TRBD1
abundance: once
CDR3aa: CASSQWTGMSGYTF
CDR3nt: TGTGCCAGCAGCCAATGGACAGGGATGAGTGGCTACACCTTC

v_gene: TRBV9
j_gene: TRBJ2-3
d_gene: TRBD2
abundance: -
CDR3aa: CASSVGLAGGNTDTQYF
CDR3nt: TGTGCCAGCAGCGTAGGACTAGCGGGGGGCAACACAGATACGCAGTATTTT

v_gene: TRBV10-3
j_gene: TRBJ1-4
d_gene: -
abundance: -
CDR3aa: CAISTSPGVGEKLFF
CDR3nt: TGTGCCATCAGTACCAGTCCGGGGGTGGGCGAAAAACTGTTTTTT

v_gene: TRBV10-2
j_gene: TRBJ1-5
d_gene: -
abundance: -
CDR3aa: CASSERRGSGNQPQHF
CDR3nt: TGCGCCAGCAGTGAGCGTCGGGGTTCAGGTAATCAGCCCCAGCATTTT

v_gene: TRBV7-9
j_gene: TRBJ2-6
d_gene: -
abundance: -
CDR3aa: CASSHSSGTGANVLTF
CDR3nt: TGTGCCAGCAGCCATAGCAGTGGTACTGGGGCCAACGTCCTGACTTTC

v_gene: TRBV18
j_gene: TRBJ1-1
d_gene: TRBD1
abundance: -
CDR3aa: CASSYSGTGGVGAFF
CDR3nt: TGTGCCAGCTCATACTCCGGGACAGGGGGCGTTGGAGCTTTCTTT

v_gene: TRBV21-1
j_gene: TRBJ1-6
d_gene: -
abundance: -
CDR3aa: CASSKGGQEEMNSPLHF
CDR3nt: TGTGCCAGCAGCAAAGGGGGACAGGAAGAGATGAATTCACCCCTCCACTTT

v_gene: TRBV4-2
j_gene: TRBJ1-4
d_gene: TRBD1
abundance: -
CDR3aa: CASSQDRDDEKLFF
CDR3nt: TGTGCCAGCAGCCAGGACAGGGATGATGAAAAACTGTTTTTT

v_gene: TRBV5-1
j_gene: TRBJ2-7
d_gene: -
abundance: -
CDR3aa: CASSLGSQPSYEQYF
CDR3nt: TGCGCCAGCAGCCTGGGGAGTCAACCCTCCTACGAGCAGTACTTC

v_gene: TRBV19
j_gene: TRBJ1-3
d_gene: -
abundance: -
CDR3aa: CASSIPGTTGNTIYF
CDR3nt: TGTGCCAGTAGTATCCCCGGGACAACGGGAAACACCATATATTTT

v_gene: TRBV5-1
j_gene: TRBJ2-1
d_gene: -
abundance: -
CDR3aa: CASSPAGFNPNEQFF
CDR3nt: TGCGCCAGCAGCCCGGCGGGGTTTAATCCCAATGAGCAGTTCTTC

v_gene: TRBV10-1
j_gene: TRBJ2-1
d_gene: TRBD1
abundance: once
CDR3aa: CASSERDRGKKNEQFF
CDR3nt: TGCGCCAGCAGTGAGCGGGACAGGGGGAAAAAAAATGAGCAGTTCTTC

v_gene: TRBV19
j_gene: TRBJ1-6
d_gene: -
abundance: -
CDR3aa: CASSIVQGKSPLHF
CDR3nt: TGTGCCAGTAGTATTGTCCAGGGGAAATCACCCCTCCACTTT